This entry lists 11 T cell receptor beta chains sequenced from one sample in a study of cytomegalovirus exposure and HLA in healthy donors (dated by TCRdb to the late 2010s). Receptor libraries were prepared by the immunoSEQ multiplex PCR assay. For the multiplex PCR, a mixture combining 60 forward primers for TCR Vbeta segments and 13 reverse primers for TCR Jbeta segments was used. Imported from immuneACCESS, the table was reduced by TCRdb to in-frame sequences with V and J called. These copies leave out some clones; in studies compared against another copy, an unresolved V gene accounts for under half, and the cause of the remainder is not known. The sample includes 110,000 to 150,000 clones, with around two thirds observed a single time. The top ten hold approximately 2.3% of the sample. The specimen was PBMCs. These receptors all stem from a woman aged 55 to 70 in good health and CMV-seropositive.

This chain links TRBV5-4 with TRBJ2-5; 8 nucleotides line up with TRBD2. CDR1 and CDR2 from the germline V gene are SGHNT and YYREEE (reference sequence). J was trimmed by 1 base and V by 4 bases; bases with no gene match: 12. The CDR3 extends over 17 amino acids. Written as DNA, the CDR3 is TGTGCCAGCAGCCCCGCTCGGAGCGGGAGTTCCCAAGAGACCCAGTACTTC. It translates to CASSPARSGSSQETQYF.

In nucleotides, the CDR3 is TGTGCCAGCAGCCAAGATATAGCGGGAGGGCGGACCGGGGAGCTGTTTTTT. The encoded protein is CASSQDIAGGRTGELFF. The V and J genes are TRBV14 and TRBJ2-2, with 11 bases identical to TRBD2. This CDR3 region has 17 residues. Per the germline V gene, CDR1 is SGHDN and CDR2 is FVKESK. The V segment lost 0 bases and the J segment 5 bases; nucleotides outside the gene matches: 5.

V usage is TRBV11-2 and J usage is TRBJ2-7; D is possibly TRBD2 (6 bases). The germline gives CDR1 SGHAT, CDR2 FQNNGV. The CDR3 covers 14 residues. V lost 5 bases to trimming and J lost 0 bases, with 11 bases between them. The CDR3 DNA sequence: TGTGCCAGCAGCCCCCGACTAGACTCCTACGAGCAGTACTTC. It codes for CASSPRLDSYEQYF. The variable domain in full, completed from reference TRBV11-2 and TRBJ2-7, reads EAGVAQSPRYKIIEKRQSVAFWCNPISGHATLYWYQQILGQGPKLLIQFQNNGVVDDSQLPKDRFSAERLKGVDSTLKIQPAKLEDSAVYLCASSPRLDSYEQYFGPGTRLTVT.

DNA for the CDR3: TGTGCCAGCAGCTGGACAGGGCAGACCGGGGAGCTGTTTTTT. It encodes CASSWTGQTGELFF. The rearrangement uses TRBV6-1 and TRBJ2-2; 8 bases are shared with TRBD1. There are 14 residues in the CDR3. The trim removed 6 bases at V and 5 bases at J, leaving 5 bases unmatched. Germline V CDR1 and CDR2: MNHNS, SASEGT.

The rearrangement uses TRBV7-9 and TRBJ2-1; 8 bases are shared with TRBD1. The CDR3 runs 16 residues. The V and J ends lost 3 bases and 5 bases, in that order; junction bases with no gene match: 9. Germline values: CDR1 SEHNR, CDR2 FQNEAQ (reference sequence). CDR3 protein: CASSLTSGTGNNEQFF. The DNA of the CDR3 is TGTGCCAGCAGCTTGACCTCCGGGACAGGTAACAATGAGCAGTTCTTC. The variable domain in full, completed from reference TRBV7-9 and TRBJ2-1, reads DTGVSQNPRHKITKRGQNVTFRCDPISEHNRLYWYRQTLGQGPEFLTYFQNEAQLEKSRLLSDRFSAERPKGSFSTLEIQRTEQGDSAMYLCASSLTSGTGNNEQFFGPGTRLTVL.

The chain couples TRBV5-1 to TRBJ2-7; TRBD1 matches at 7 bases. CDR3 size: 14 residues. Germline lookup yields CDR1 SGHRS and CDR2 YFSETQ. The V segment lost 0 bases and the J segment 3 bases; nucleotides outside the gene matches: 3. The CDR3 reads CASSLGDRVYEQYF. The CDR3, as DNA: TGCGCCAGCAGCTTGGGGGACAGAGTCTACGAGCAGTACTTC. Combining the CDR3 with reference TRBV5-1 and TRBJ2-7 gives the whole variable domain KAGVTQTPRYLIKTRGQQVTLSCSPISGHRSVSWYQQTPGQGLQFLFEYFSETQRNKGNFPGRFSGRQFSNSRSEMNVSTLELGDSALYLCASSLGDRVYEQYFGPGTRLTVT.

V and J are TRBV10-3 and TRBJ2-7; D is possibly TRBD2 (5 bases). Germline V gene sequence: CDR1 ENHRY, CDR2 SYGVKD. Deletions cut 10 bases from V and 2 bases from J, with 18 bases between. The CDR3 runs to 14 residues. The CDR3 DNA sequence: TGTGCCACCCTGGAGGACGCAGGAGCCTACGAGCAGTACTTC. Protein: CATLEDAGAYEQYF.

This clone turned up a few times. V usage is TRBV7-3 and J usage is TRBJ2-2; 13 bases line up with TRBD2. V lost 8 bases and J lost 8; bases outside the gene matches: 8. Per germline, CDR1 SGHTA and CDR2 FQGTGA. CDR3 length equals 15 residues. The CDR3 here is CASRPGTSGMGELFF. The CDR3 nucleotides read TGTGCCAGCCGTCCCGGGACTAGCGGGATGGGGGAGCTGTTTTTT. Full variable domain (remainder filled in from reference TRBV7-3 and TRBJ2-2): GAGVSQTPSNKVTEKGKYVELRCDPISGHTALYWYRQSLGQGPEFLIYFQGTGAADDSGLPNDRFFAVRPEGSVSTLKIQRTERGDSAVYLCASRPGTSGMGELFFGEGSRLTVL.

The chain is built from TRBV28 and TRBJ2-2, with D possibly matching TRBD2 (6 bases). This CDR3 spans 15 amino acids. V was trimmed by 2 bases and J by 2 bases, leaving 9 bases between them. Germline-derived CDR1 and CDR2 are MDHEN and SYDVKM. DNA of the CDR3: TGTGCCAGCAGTTTAGTAGCGGCTAACACCGGGGAGCTGTTTTTT. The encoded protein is CASSLVAANTGELFF.

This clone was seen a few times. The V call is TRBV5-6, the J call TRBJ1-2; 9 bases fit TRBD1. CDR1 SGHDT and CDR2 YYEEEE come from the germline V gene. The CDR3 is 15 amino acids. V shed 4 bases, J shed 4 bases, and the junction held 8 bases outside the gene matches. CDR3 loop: CASSIQGALSYGYTF. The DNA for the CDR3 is TGTGCCAGCAGCATACAGGGGGCGCTTAGCTATGGCTACACCTTC.

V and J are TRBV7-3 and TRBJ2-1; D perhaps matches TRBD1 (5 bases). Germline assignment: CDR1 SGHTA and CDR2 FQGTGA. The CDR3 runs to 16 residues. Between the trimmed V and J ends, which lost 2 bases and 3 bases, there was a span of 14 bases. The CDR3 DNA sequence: TGTGCCAGCAGCTTAGTGGGCGACAGCATCTACAATGAGCAGTTCTTC. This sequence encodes CASSLVGDSIYNEQFF.